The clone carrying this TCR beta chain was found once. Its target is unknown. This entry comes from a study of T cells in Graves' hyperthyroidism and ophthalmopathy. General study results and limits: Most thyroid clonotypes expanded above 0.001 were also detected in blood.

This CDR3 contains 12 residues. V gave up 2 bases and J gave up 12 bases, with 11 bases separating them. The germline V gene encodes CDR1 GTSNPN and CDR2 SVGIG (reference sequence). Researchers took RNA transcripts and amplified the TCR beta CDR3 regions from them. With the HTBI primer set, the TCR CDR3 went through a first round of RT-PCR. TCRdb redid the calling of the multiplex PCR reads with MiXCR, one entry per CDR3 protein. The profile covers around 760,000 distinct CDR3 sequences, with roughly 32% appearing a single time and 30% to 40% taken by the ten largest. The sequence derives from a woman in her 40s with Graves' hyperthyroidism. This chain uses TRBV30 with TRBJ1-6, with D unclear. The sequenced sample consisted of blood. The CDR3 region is CAWSIMLEPLHF. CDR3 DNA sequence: TGTGCCTGGAGTATAATGCTGGAACCCCTCCACTTT.